This TCR beta chain is drawn from a study of T cells in Graves' hyperthyroidism and ophthalmopathy. For the study at large: Peripheral blood was collected at initial diagnosis, before any treatment.

These patients, aged 18 to 65, had recently diagnosed hyperthyroidism lasting under 2 months. Uncontrolled infection, other autoimmune disease, pregnancy or lactation led to exclusion. Study observations and caveats: Using 13 V-J features, a model discriminated ophthalmopathy from stable hyperthyroidism.

The investigators amplified TCR beta CDR3 regions from RNA transcripts. During a first-round RT-PCR of the TCR CDR3, the HTBI primer set was used. A single record per CDR3 protein comes from TCRdb applying MiXCR to the multiplex PCR reads. The table includes over 550,000 distinct CDR3 sequences, over 15% detected once. Germline lookup yields CDR1 MNHNY and CDR2 SVGAGI (reference sequence). V lost 0 bases and J 5 bases, leaving 16 bases between the germline ends. The CDR3 covers 17 residues. In the case of this clonotype: The antigen is not known.

The receptor's source is a woman in her late teens or twenties with Graves' hyperthyroidism. This chain connects TRBV6-6 to TRBJ1-4, with D possibly TRBD1 on 6 matching bases. The material sequenced was blood. Here the CDR3 reads CASSYSRGGGRNEKLFF. CDR3 coding DNA: TGTGCCAGCAGTTACTCCCGGGGAGGGGGGAGGAATGAAAAACTGTTTTTT.